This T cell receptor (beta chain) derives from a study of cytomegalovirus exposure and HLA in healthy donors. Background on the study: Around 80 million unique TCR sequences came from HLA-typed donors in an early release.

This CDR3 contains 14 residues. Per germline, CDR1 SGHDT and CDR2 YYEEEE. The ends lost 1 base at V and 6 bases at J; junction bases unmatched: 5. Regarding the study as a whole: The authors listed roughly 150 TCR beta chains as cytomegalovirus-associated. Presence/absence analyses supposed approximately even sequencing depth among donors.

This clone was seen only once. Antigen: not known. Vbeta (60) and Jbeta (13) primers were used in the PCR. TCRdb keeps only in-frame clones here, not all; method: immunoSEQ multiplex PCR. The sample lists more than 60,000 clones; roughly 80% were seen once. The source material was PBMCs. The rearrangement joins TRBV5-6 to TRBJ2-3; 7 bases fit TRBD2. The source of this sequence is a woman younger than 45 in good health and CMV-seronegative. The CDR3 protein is CASSLMGEGDTQYF. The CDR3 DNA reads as TGTGCCAGCAGCTTGATGGGGGAGGGGGATACGCAGTATTTT.